These 18 T cell receptor beta chains originate from one sample sequenced in a study of CD8 T cells in Susac syndrome. When the RNA was reverse transcribed, random hexamers were used with an input of 0.5 to 1 ug. In TCRdb, the immunoSEQ multiplex PCR reads were re-called with MiXCR into one record per CDR3 protein. The sample includes hundreds of thousands of distinct CDR3 sequences, about 85% of them seen just once. The sequenced sample consisted of CD8+ T cells from PBMCs. The receptors stem from a human donor with multiple sclerosis.

V usage is TRBV30 and J usage is TRBJ1-4; D call uncertain. The CDR3 is made up of 14 amino acids. CDR1 and CDR2 from the germline V gene are GTSNPN and SVGIG (reference sequence). V was shortened by 2 bases and J by 0 bases, with 7 bases between the two germline ends. The CDR3 protein is CAWSRSSTNEKLFF. For the CDR3, the DNA is TGTGCCTGGAGTCGCAGTTCAACTAATGAAAAACTGTTTTTT.

The chain has TRBV7-8 and TRBJ2-5; 8 nucleotides agree with TRBD2. The germline V gene has CDR1 SGHVS and CDR2 FQNEAQ. V shed 1 base, J shed 2 bases, and the junction held 3 bases outside the gene matches. The CDR3 is 15 residues long. The CDR3 DNA sequence: TGTGCCAGCAGCTTAGGGCCGGGGGGGCAAGAGACCCAGTACTTC. Translating it yields CASSLGPGGQETQYF.

The chain is built from TRBV19 and TRBJ2-7; TRBD1 matches 7 bases. Germline V gives CDR1 LNHDA, CDR2 SQIVND (reference sequence). The V gene end was trimmed by 4 bases and the J gene end by 4 bases; junction bases not matched to a gene: 4. This CDR3 comprises 13 residues. The CDR3 loop is CASSTGQQYEQYF. CDR3 DNA: TGTGCCAGTAGTACGGGACAGCAGTACGAGCAGTACTTC. The variable domain in full, with the rest retrieved from reference TRBV19 and TRBJ2-7, is DGGITQSPKYLFRKEGQNVTLSCEQNLNHDAMYWYRQDPGQGLRLIYYSQIVNDFQKGDIAEGYSVSREKKESFPLTVTSAQKNPTAFYLCASSTGQQYEQYFGPGTRLTVT.

J is TRBJ1-2 and V is TRBV4-1; 7 nucleotides agree with TRBD1. Losses at the gene ends were 2 bases for V and 4 bases for J; bases not matched to a gene: 16. This CDR3 contains 18 residues. Germline CDR1 is MGHRA and CDR2 is YSYEKL. The CDR3 is CASSQPTRGEYGIYGYTF. CDR3 nucleotide sequence: TGCGCCAGCAGCCAACCTACCAGGGGGGAGTATGGTATCTATGGCTACACCTTC.

The chain combines TRBV10-3 with TRBJ2-3; TRBD1 matches 8 bases. The germline CDR1 and CDR2 sequences are ENHRY and SYGVKD. CDR3 length equals 17 residues. V lost 2 bases, J lost 3 bases, and 10 bases stayed unmatched. Written as DNA, the CDR3 is TGTGCCATCAGTGAGAGGCCTCAGGGGGCGGCAACAGATACGCAGTATTTT. Its translation: CAISERPQGAATDTQYF.

The V gene is TRBV5-4, the J gene TRBJ1-5; D is ambiguous. The CDR3 spans 13 residues. Trimming stripped 4 bases from V and 6 bases from J, with 11 bases between. The V gene's germline CDR1 is SGHNT and CDR2 YYREEE (reference sequence). CDR3 in amino acids: CASSDGVGQPQHF. CDR3 sequence (DNA): TGTGCCAGCAGCGATGGGGTAGGTCAGCCCCAGCATTTT.

The chain joins TRBV3-1 to TRBJ2-2; 10 positions match TRBD2. Germline V gives CDR1 LGHDT, CDR2 YNNKEL (reference sequence). Germline trimming cut 1 base from V and 6 bases from J; bases unmatched to any gene: 2. This CDR3 contains 15 residues. DNA of the CDR3: TGTGCCAGCAGCCAAGTGGGACTAGCGTCCGGGGAGCTGTTTTTT. This gives the protein CASSQVGLASGELFF.

V is TRBV12-3 or TRBV12-4 and J is TRBJ2-1; D may match TRBD1 or TRBD2 (6 bases each). Deletions cut 0 bases from V and 6 bases from J, with 12 bases between. This CDR3 is built from 15 residues. CDR3 residues: CASSLADGGPNEQFF. The DNA for the CDR3 is TGTGCCAGCAGTTTAGCCGACGGGGGCCCCAATGAGCAGTTCTTC.

This clonotype was found once. This chain's CDR3 is CASSSYDPITYEQYF. The CDR3 DNA is TGCGCCAGCAGCTCCTACGACCCTATAACCTACGAGCAGTACTTC. The V gene is TRBV5-1, the J gene TRBJ2-7, with D uncertain. Trimming took off 3 bases at V and 2 bases at J, with 15 bases between the two ends. Looked up from germline, CDR1 is SGHRS and CDR2 is YFSETQ. The CDR3 length is 15 residues.

The chain uses TRBV27 and TRBJ2-3; TRBD2 is a possible D gene (6 bases). There are 15 residues in the CDR3. V shed 1 base and J shed 2 bases, with 10 bases lying between them. From germline, CDR1 is MNHEY and CDR2 SMNVEV (reference sequence). The CDR3 DNA reads as TGTGCCAGCAGTTTATTTGGGGGGACCACAGATACGCAGTATTTT. Protein: CASSLFGGTTDTQYF.

The V and J genes are TRBV27 and TRBJ2-1, with D tentatively TRBD2 (6 bases). Germline V gives CDR1 MNHEY, CDR2 SMNVEV (reference sequence). This CDR3 region has 15 residues. Trimming pared 7 bases from V and 8 bases from J, leaving 21 bases between. Here the CDR3 reads CASNEGTLLGDEQFF. DNA of the CDR3: TGTGCCAGCAACGAGGGGACTCTACTCGGGGATGAGCAGTTCTTC.

The chain carries TRBV12-3 or TRBV12-4 and TRBJ1-2; D unresolved. Trimming shortened V by 2 bases and J by 2 bases, and 9 bases separated the two germline ends. The length of the CDR3 is 14 residues. This CDR3 reads CASSLWGLNYGYTF. The CDR3 bases are TGTGCCAGCAGTTTATGGGGTTTAAACTATGGCTACACCTTC.

The chain employs TRBV27 and TRBJ2-3, with TRBD1 matching over 7 bases. Germline V lookup: CDR1 MNHEY, CDR2 SMNVEV (reference sequence). The V gene end was trimmed by 3 bases and the J gene end by 2 bases; junction bases not matched to a gene: 5. The CDR3 length is 15 residues. CDR3 bases: TGTGCCAGCAGTTTCCAGGACAGGTACACAGATACGCAGTATTTT. Translated: CASSFQDRYTDTQYF.

The chain couples TRBV5-4 to TRBJ2-7; 8 nucleotides align to TRBD1. Germline CDR1 SGHNT, CDR2 YYREEE (reference sequence). V shed 4 bases and J 4 bases; nucleotides not matched to a gene: 10. CDR3 size: 15 residues. DNA for the CDR3: TGTGCCAGCAGCGTCGGACAGGGTGGAGCGTACGAGCAGTACTTC. Translating it yields CASSVGQGGAYEQYF.

This sequence joins TRBV5-8 and TRBJ1-3; a weak D match, TRBD1 (6 bases). V dropped 7 bases and J dropped 7 bases, with 15 bases sitting between them. Germline V gene lookup returns CDR1 SGHTS and CDR2 YDEGEE. This CDR3 has 13 residues. CDR3 region: CASSGGFWNTIYF. CDR3 in DNA: TGTGCCAGCTCCGGGGGCTTCTGGAACACCATATATTTT.

V is TRBV5-1 and J is TRBJ2-7, with unresolved D. From germline, CDR1 is SGHRS and CDR2 YFSETQ. The CDR3 totals 14 residues. V was trimmed by 1 base and J by 0 bases, leaving 8 bases between them. The CDR3 DNA sequence: TGCGCCAGCAGCTTGCACGCCCCCTCCTACGAGCAGTACTTC. As protein: CASSLHAPSYEQYF.

The chain couples TRBV13 to TRBJ2-1; weak D call: TRBD1 (5 bases). The CDR3 runs to 15 residues. The germline gives CDR1 PRHDT, CDR2 FYEKMQ (reference sequence). V dropped 4 bases and J dropped 2 bases, with 12 bases sitting between them. The CDR3 is CASSSAGYPYNEQFF. The CDR3 DNA reads as TGTGCCAGCAGCTCGGCAGGGTATCCCTACAATGAGCAGTTCTTC.

The gene calls are TRBV27 and TRBJ2-3; maybe TRBD1 (6 bases). The CDR3 has 16 amino acids. Trimming took off 5 bases at V and 3 bases at J, with 18 bases between the two ends. In germline, CDR1 is MNHEY, CDR2 SMNVEV (reference sequence). DNA of the CDR3: TGTGCCAGCAGTACGGTCGACAGGATGGGGACAGATACGCAGTATTTT. This encodes CASSTVDRMGTDTQYF.